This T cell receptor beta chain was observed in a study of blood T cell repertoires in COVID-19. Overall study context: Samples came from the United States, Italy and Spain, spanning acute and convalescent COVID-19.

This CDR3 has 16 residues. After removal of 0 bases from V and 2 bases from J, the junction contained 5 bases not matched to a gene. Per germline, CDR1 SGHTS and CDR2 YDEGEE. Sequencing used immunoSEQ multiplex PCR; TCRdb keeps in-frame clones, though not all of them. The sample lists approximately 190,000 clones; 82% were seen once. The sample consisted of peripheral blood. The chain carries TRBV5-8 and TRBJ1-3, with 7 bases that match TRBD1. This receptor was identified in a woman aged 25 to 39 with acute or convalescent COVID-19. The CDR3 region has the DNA TGTGCCAGCAGCTTGGGAAGGGGGCGACCTGGAAACACCATATATTTT. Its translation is CASSLGRGRPGNTIYF.